The T cell receptor beta chain described here comes from a study of monozygotic twins with inflammatory bowel disease. The TCR libraries each used total RNA (around 3,800 ng per library). One entry per CDR3 protein, without DNA, is what TCRdb gives after re-calling the 5' RACE reads. The repertoire table contains about 300,000 distinct CDR3 sequences. Overall study results and limits: Especially with disease activity, IBD patients had fewer clonotypes in common with others than healthy twins did. Telling different T cell subtypes apart from each other was not possible. Those with IBD had lower TCRbeta diversity (inverse Simpson) than their healthy co-twins did.

Worth noting for this clonotype: The target antigen is unknown.

CDR3 length equals 18 residues. The germline CDR1 and CDR2 sequences are SGHAT and FQNNGV. The gene calls are TRBV11-2 and TRBJ2-2; lacking DNA, the TRBD2 call made by TCRdb goes unchecked. The specimen sequenced was blood. This clonotype originated in a human donor with ulcerative colitis or Crohn's disease, or a healthy co-twin of an affected twin (not recorded which). The CDR3: CASSLVVAGGGNTGELFF.